This T cell receptor beta chain was found in a study of blood T cell repertoires in COVID-19. Across the study: Collection of acute and convalescent COVID-19 samples took place in the United States, Italy and Spain. T cells, B-cell-depleted T cells, or PBMCs supplied cDNA or gDNA.

In the original analysis: Reference gene primer amplification in the assay estimated nucleated cell counts. Produced via immunoSEQ multiplex PCR; TCRdb's table is partial and in-frame only. V and J calls and clone size come straight from that table; D and trimming were deduced from the DNA. Of some 400,000 clones in the sample, about 87% are singletons; the top ten hold about 2.9%. Sequencing was carried out using peripheral blood. This TCR was recovered from a human donor in a cohort sampled during active COVID-19.

This CDR3 reads CASSPRAQGGYGYTF. CDR3 coding DNA: TGTGCCAGCAGCCCGCGGGCCCAGGGGGGCTATGGCTACACCTTC. This chain joins TRBV3-1 (or the pseudogene TRBV3-2) and TRBJ1-2; 7 nucleotides match TRBD1. Germline-derived CDR1 and CDR2 are LGHDT and YNNKEL (reference sequence). The CDR3 length is 15 residues. J was trimmed by 4 bases and V by 4 bases; bases with no gene match: 9.